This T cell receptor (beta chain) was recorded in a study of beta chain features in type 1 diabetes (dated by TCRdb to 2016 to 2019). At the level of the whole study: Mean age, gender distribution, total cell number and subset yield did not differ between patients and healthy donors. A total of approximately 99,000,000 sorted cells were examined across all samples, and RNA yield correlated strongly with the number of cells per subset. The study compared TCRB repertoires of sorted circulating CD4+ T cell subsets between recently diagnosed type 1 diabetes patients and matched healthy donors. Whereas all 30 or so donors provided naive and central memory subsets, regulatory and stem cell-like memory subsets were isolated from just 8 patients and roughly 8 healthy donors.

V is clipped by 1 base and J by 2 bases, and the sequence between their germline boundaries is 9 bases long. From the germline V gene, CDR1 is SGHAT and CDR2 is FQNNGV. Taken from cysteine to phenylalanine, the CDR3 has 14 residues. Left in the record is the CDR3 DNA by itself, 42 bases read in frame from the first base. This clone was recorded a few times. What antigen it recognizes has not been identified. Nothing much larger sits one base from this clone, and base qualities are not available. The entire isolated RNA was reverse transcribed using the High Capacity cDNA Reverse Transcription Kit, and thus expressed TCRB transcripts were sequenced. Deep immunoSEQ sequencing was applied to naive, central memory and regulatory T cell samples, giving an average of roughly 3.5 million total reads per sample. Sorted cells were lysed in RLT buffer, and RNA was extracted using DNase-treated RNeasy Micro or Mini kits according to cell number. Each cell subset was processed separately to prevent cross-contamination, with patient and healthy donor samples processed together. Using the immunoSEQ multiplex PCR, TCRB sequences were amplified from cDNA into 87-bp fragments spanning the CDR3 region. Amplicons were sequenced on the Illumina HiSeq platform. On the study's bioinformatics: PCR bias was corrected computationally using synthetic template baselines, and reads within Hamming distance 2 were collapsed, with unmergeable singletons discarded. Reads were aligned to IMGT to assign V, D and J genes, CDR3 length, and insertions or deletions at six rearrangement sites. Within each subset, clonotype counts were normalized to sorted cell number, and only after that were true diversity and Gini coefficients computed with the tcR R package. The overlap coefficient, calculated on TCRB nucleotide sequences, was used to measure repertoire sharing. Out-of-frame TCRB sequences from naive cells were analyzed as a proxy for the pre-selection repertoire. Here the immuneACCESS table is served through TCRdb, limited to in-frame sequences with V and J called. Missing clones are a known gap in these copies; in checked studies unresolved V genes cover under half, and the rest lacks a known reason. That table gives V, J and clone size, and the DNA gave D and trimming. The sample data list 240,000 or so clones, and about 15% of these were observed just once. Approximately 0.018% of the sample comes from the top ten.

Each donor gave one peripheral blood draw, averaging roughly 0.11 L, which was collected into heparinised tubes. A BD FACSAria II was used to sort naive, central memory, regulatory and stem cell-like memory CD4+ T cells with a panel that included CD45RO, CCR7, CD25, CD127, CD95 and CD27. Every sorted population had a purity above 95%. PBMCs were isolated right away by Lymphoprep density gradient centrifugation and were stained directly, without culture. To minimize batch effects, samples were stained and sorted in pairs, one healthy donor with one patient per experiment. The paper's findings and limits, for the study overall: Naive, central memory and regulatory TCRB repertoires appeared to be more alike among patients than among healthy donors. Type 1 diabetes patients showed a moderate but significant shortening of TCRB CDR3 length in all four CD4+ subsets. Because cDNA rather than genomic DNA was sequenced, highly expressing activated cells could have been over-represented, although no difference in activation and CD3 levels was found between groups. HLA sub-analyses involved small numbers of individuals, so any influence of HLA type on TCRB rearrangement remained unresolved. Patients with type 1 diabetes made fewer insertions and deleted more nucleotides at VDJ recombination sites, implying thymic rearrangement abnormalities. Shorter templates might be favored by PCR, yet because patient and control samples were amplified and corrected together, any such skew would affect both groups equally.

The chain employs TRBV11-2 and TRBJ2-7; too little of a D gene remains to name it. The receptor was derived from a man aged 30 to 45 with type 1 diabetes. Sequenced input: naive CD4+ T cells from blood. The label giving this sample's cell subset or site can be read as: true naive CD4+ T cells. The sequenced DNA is TGTGCCAGCAGCTTAGTTACAGTCCCCTACGAGCAGTACTTC. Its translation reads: CASSLVTVPYEQYF.